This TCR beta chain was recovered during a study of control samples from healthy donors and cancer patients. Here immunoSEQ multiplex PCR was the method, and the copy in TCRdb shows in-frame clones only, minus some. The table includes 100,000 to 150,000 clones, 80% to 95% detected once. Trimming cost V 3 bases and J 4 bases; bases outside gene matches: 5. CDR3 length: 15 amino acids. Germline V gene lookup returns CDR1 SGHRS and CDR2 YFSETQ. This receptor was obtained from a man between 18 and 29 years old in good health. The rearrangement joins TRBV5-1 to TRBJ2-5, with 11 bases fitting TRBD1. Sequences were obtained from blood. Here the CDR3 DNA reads TGCGCCAGCAGCTGGGGGACAGGGGGAGGAGAGACCCAGTACTTC. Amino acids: CASSWGTGGGETQYF.